This T cell receptor beta chain was recovered during a study of spatial heterogeneity in lung cancer. Study-wide points: Counts of expanded alpha and beta TCRs within tumors tracked the tumor nonsynonymous mutation count.

This clonotype occurred many times. As yet, its antigen is unknown. The CDR3 spans 15 residues. Per germline, CDR1 SGDLS and CDR2 YYNGEE. V was trimmed by 0 bases and J by 2 bases, leaving 9 bases between them. Time point meaning: sample taken at primary tumor resection. Samples came from some 73 TRACERx patients with untreated early-stage lung cancer. Each CDR3 protein gets one entry after TCRdb re-called the 5' RACE reads with MiXCR. This table has about 13,000 distinct CDR3 sequences, less than 4.5% appearing once. The chain links TRBV9 to TRBJ1-3; a weak D match, TRBD1 (6 bases). The sequence was obtained from a male donor with early-stage non-small cell lung cancer. Material: lung tumor tissue, obtained at surgery. CDR3 in DNA: TGTGCCAGCAGCGTAGTCGCAGGGGCTGGAAACACCATATATTTT. Translating gives CASSVVAGAGNTIYF.